The 18 T cell receptor beta chains reported below all come from one sample, sequenced in a study of shared clonotypes between healthy human individuals. Generated by immunoSEQ multiplex PCR, the TCRdb table keeps only in-frame clones and is missing some. Of millions of clones in the sample, approximately 95% were seen once. The sequenced sample consisted of naive CD4+ T cells sorted from blood. Subset noted: CD45RA+ positively selected. These receptors originate from a man between 18 and 29 years old in good health.

The CDR3 here is CASSLDRGIHEQYF. In nucleotides, the CDR3 is TGTGCCAGCAGCTTGGACAGGGGAATCCACGAGCAGTACTTC. This chain links TRBV5-4 with TRBJ2-7; 7 bases are shared with TRBD1. The CDR3 totals 14 residues. The germline CDR1 and CDR2 sequences are SGHNT and YYREEE (reference sequence). The trim removed 0 bases at V and 5 bases at J, leaving 5 bases unmatched.

This sequence joins TRBV18 and TRBJ2-2, with TRBD2 matching 11 bases. The J segment lost 6 bases and the V segment lost 2 bases, leaving 5 bases of the junction unmatched. The CDR3 length is 16 residues. Germline V gene data show CDR1 as KGHSH and CDR2 as LQKENI. The CDR3 loop reads CASSPAGTSGSGELFF. In DNA form, the CDR3 reads TGTGCCAGCTCACCAGCGGGGACTAGCGGATCCGGGGAGCTGTTTTTT.

This clone was found once. Other DNA sequences in the same sample also yield this CDR3. The chain is built from TRBV5-1 and TRBJ2-1; D gene unclear. This CDR3 is built from 11 residues. Germline lookup yields CDR1 SGHRS and CDR2 YFSETQ. Trimming stripped 4 bases from V and 5 bases from J, with 4 bases between. Here the CDR3 DNA reads TGCGCCAGCAGCACAAACAATGAGCAGTTCTTC. Its protein product is CASSTNNEQFF.

V is TRBV14 and J is TRBJ1-1; D is ambiguous. This CDR3 has 13 amino acids. The germline CDR1 and CDR2 sequences are SGHDN and FVKESK. V lost 8 bases and J lost 2, with 12 bases in between. The CDR3 DNA reads as TGTGCCAGCCATGCAGGACTAAACACTGAAGCTTTCTTT. Its protein product is CASHAGLNTEAFF.

Turning to this clone: A much bigger clone sits one base away, suggesting this may be a read error. This chain connects TRBV6-6 to TRBJ2-7; D gene uncertain. This CDR3 comprises 11 residues. Between the trimmed V and J ends, which lost 7 bases and 0 bases, there was a span of 4 bases. The germline V gene encodes CDR1 MNHNY and CDR2 SVGAGI (reference sequence). The DNA of the CDR3 is TGTGCCAGCACCTTCTCCTACGAGCAGTACTTC. Translating it yields CASTFSYEQYF.

The chain has TRBV5-6 and TRBJ1-2; D not resolved. CDR1 is SGHDT, CDR2 YYEEEE, per germline. V lost 4 bases to trimming and J lost 8 bases, with 15 bases between them. The CDR3 sequence is 13 residues long. The DNA of the CDR3 is TGTGCCAGCAGCCTGTACGACTCGGCGGGCTACACCTTC. It translates to CASSLYDSAGYTF.

The chain uses TRBV2 and TRBJ1-5; D is undetermined. Trimming took 4 bases from V and 6 from J, leaving 10 bases between them. The CDR3 is 13 residues long. Germline CDR1 SNHLY, CDR2 FYNNEI. The CDR3 is CASSVQTFQPQHF. The CDR3 nucleotides are TGTGCCAGCAGTGTACAAACATTTCAGCCCCAGCATTTT.

The J gene is TRBJ2-7, the V gene TRBV7-9; 8 nucleotides match TRBD2. The CDR3 length is 13 residues. The germline gives CDR1 SEHNR, CDR2 FQNEAQ (reference sequence). Trimming cost V 5 bases and J 5 bases; bases outside gene matches: 5. The CDR3 sequence is CASSPGLANEQYF. The CDR3 DNA reads as TGTGCCAGCAGCCCCGGACTAGCAAACGAGCAGTACTTC.

This chain joins TRBV2 and TRBJ2-7, with 7 bases identical to TRBD1. V lost 8 bases to trimming and J lost 1 base; unmatched junction nucleotides: 8. CDR3 size: 14 residues. The germline V gene has CDR1 SNHLY and CDR2 FYNNEI. The CDR3 spells CASGFWDSSYEQYF. CDR3 nucleotides: TGTGCCAGCGGTTTCTGGGACAGTTCCTACGAGCAGTACTTC.

Comment on this clone: The identical CDR3 is also encoded by other nucleotide sequences in the sample. The V gene is TRBV18, the J gene TRBJ2-1, with D possibly TRBD1 on 6 matching bases. CDR3 size: 15 residues. Germline V gene lookup returns CDR1 KGHSH and CDR2 LQKENI. The V end was cut by 3 bases, the J end by 2 bases, with 11 bases between. CDR3 DNA sequence: TGTGCCAGCTCACCCTTGACAGGAACCTACAATGAGCAGTTCTTC. It translates to CASSPLTGTYNEQFF.

V and J are TRBV5-1 and TRBJ1-2; 11 nucleotides agree with TRBD1. The CDR3 runs to 14 residues. J gave up 6 bases and V 6 bases, and 7 bases lay outside the gene matches. Germline V lookup: CDR1 SGHRS, CDR2 YFSETQ. The CDR3 spells CASTRDRGYDGYTF. For the CDR3, the DNA is TGCGCCAGCACCCGGGACAGGGGGTATGATGGCTACACCTTC.

The rearrangement links TRBV19 to TRBJ2-5; TRBD1 agrees at 8 bases. Germline CDR1 is LNHDA and CDR2 is SQIVND (reference sequence). CDR3 size: 14 residues. V dropped 6 bases and J dropped 1; count of bases not matched to a gene: 4. The CDR3 bases are TGTGCCAGTAGCCACAGGGGGGTCCAAGAGACCCAGTACTTC. It encodes CASSHRGVQETQYF.

The V and J genes are TRBV9 and TRBJ1-4; D is perhaps TRBD1 (6 bases). V lost 4 bases and J lost 4, with 14 bases in between. There are 15 residues in the CDR3. CDR1 and CDR2 from the germline V gene are SGDLS and YYNGEE. CDR3 region: CASSSGQYYNEKLFF. For the CDR3, the DNA is TGTGCCAGCAGCTCTGGACAGTATTATAATGAAAAACTGTTTTTT.

For this clone: Other DNA sequences in the same sample also yield this CDR3. This chain links TRBV29-1 with TRBJ2-5; 9 bases agree with TRBD1. From germline, CDR1 is SQVTM and CDR2 ANQGSEA. V shed 6 bases, J shed 4 bases, and the junction held 3 bases outside the gene matches. The CDR3 consists of 12 residues. The CDR3 nucleotides are TGCAGCGTAGAGACAGGGGGAGAGACCCAGTACTTC. It translates to CSVETGGETQYF.

The rearrangement joins TRBV29-1 to TRBJ2-1, with 9 bases identical to TRBD1. V lost 6 bases and J lost 4; bases outside the gene matches: 4. The CDR3 covers 13 residues. Per germline, CDR1 SQVTM and CDR2 ANQGSEA. This CDR3 reads CSVQTGGYNEQFF. CDR3 nucleotide sequence: TGCAGCGTGCAGACAGGGGGGTACAATGAGCAGTTCTTC.

The rearrangement joins TRBV12-5 to TRBJ1-5; unclear D gene. This CDR3 spans 15 amino acids. The V end lost 8 bases, the J end lost 2 bases, and 16 bases lay between the germline ends. Germline V gene data show CDR1 as LGHNT and CDR2 as FRNRAP. This chain's CDR3 is CASRNRGKGNQPQHF. CDR3 nucleotide sequence: TGTGCTAGTCGAAACCGTGGGAAGGGCAATCAGCCCCAGCATTTT.

A word on this clone: The sample carries other DNA sequences with the same CDR3. The chain uses TRBV7-9 and TRBJ1-3; TRBD1 might be the D (5 bases). V dropped 5 bases and J dropped 0 bases, with 11 bases sitting between them. There are 15 residues in the CDR3. Germline-derived CDR1 and CDR2 are SEHNR and FQNEAQ (reference sequence). The CDR3 here is CASSPSGTSGNTIYF. The DNA of the CDR3 is TGTGCCAGCAGCCCCTCGGGGACCTCTGGAAACACCATATATTTT.

The V and J genes are TRBV10-3 and TRBJ2-3; 11 positions match TRBD2. Per the germline V gene, CDR1 is ENHRY and CDR2 is SYGVKD. CDR3 length equals 16 residues. V lost 6 bases to trimming and J lost 2 bases; unmatched junction nucleotides: 7. Written as DNA, the CDR3 is TGTGCCATCAGCATTCTAGCGGGGGGTCTCACAGATACGCAGTATTTT. Residues: CAISILAGGLTDTQYF.